These 20 T cell receptor beta chains share one sample of origin, sequenced in a study of T-cell memory formation after mild COVID-19. TCRdb passed the 5' RACE reads through MiXCR, listing each CDR3 protein once. Among about 470,000 distinct CDR3 sequences listed, about 20% were seen once. The sample was PBMCs or a T cell subset sorted from them (not recorded which). These receptors came from an adult woman who had mild COVID-19 (a few samples of this study predate the infection). Cell type and time point are not known.

A few counts support this clonotype. J is TRBJ2-7 and V is TRBV6-2 or TRBV6-3; 8 nucleotides agree with TRBD1. Looked up from germline, CDR1 is MNHEY and CDR2 is SVGEGT. The CDR3 is made up of 15 amino acids. V lost 0 bases and J lost 3; bases outside the gene matches: 4. CDR3 loop: CASSYSPGQVYEQYF. For the CDR3, the DNA is TGTGCCAGCAGTTACTCACCGGGACAGGTCTACGAGCAGTACTTC.

This chain connects TRBV6-1 to TRBJ1-2, with D possibly matching TRBD1 (6 bases). The CDR3 covers 15 residues. Germline CDR1 is MNHNS and CDR2 is SASEGT. Trimming took off 6 bases at V and 8 bases at J, with 22 bases between the two ends. CDR3 coding DNA: TGTGCCAGCAGCGAGTTAGGACAGTCTTATGGAGGCTACACCTTC. Protein product: CASSELGQSYGGYTF.

The chain carries TRBV7-2 and TRBJ2-1; D remains unclear. V dropped 1 base and J dropped 4 bases, with 5 bases sitting between them. The CDR3 spans 13 residues. The germline V gene has CDR1 SGHTA and CDR2 FQGNSA. The CDR3 DNA sequence: TGTGCCAGCAGCTTAGTGATGTACAATGAGCAGTTCTTC. This translates into CASSLVMYNEQFF.

The chain has TRBV6-6 and TRBJ2-7; 11 nucleotides align to TRBD2. There are 12 residues in the CDR3. V lost 8 bases, J lost 6 bases, and 3 bases stayed unmatched. CDR1 is MNHNY, CDR2 SVGAGI, per germline (reference sequence). CDR3 DNA: TGTGCCAGCGGGACTAGCGGAATCGAGCAGTACTTC. Its protein is CASGTSGIEQYF.

The chain combines TRBV10-3 with TRBJ2-1, with 7 bases aligning to TRBD2. The ends lost 6 bases at V and 1 base at J; junction bases unmatched: 12. The length of the CDR3 is 17 residues. Germline V lookup: CDR1 ENHRY, CDR2 SYGVKD. The CDR3 DNA reads as TGTGCCATCAGATCTACGGCGGGAGAATTTTCCTACAATGAGCAGTTCTTC. The encoded protein is CAIRSTAGEFSYNEQFF.

The V and J genes are TRBV9 and TRBJ2-3; TRBD1 aligns across 10 bases. The CDR3 has 15 amino acids. Germline V CDR1 and CDR2: SGDLS, YYNGEE. Trimming removed 3 bases from V and 4 bases from J; junction bases left unmatched: 5. The CDR3 here is CASSGPGQGADTQYF. CDR3 nucleotides: TGTGCCAGCAGCGGACCCGGACAGGGGGCAGATACGCAGTATTTT.

This clonotype was seen a handful of times. V gene TRBV11-2 combines with J gene TRBJ2-1, with a tentative D call TRBD2 (7 bases). V was shortened by 1 base and J by 5 bases, with 15 bases between the two germline ends. This CDR3 region has 16 residues. CDR1 and CDR2 from the germline V gene are SGHAT and FQNNGV. CDR3 loop: CASSLVLGRGDNEQFF. DNA of the CDR3: TGTGCCAGCAGCTTAGTACTAGGGAGGGGGGACAATGAGCAGTTCTTC.

This clonotype appeared once. The chain joins TRBV29-1 to TRBJ1-2, with a tentative D call TRBD1 (5 bases). The ends were cut back, 1 base at V and 3 bases at J, with 12 bases in the middle. This CDR3 spans 14 amino acids. CDR1 SQVTM and CDR2 ANQGSEA come from the germline V gene. CDR3 in amino acids: CSVEGGRRDYGYTF. The CDR3 region has the DNA TGCAGCGTTGAAGGGGGGAGGAGGGACTATGGCTACACCTTC.

This clonotype was counted only a few times. This chain joins TRBV6-6 and TRBJ1-6; D is perhaps TRBD1 (6 bases). The CDR3 is 14 residues long. Trimming pared 7 bases from V and 4 bases from J, leaving 11 bases between. The germline CDR1 and CDR2 sequences are MNHNY and SVGAGI (reference sequence). CDR3 residues: CASTRRGYNSPLHF. The CDR3 DNA reads as TGTGCCAGCACCCGAAGGGGGTATAATTCACCCCTCCACTTT.

This chain connects TRBV5-1 to TRBJ1-1; the D is unclear. Trimming left V 0 bases short and J 3 bases short, with 9 bases between. The CDR3 extends over 14 amino acids. Germline lookup yields CDR1 SGHRS and CDR2 YFSETQ. For the CDR3, the DNA is TGCGCCAGCAGCTTGGAGGGTATGTACACTGAAGCTTTCTTT. Translation gives CASSLEGMYTEAFF.

There are many counts of this clonotype. The V call is TRBV5-1, the J call TRBJ1-1; TRBD1 is a possible D gene (6 bases). The CDR3 spans 14 residues. Germline V CDR1 and CDR2: SGHRS, YFSETQ. V was trimmed by 2 bases and J by 2 bases, leaving 10 bases between them. The CDR3 DNA reads as TGCGCCAGCAGCTTCGGACAGCTAAACACTGAAGCTTTCTTT. It specifies CASSFGQLNTEAFF.

The chain couples TRBV15 to TRBJ2-5; 9 nucleotides align to TRBD1. Losses at the gene ends were 0 bases for V and 7 bases for J; bases not matched to a gene: 3. CDR1 LNHNV and CDR2 YYDKDF come from the germline V gene (reference sequence). This CDR3 has 14 residues. CDR3 sequence reads: CATSRDRQGGTQYF. The CDR3 nucleotides read TGTGCCACCAGCAGAGACCGACAGGGGGGGACCCAGTACTTC.

The V call is TRBV3-1, the J call TRBJ2-1, with 13 nucleotides matching TRBD2. Germline trimming cut 4 bases from V and 9 bases from J; bases unmatched to any gene: 6. Germline V gene sequence: CDR1 LGHDT, CDR2 YNNKEL (reference sequence). The CDR3 runs to 15 residues. For the CDR3, the DNA is TGTGCCAGCAGCCCCGGACTAGCGGGAGTTATTGAGCAGTTCTTC. Translating it yields CASSPGLAGVIEQFF.

The rearrangement joins TRBV12-3 or TRBV12-4 to TRBJ2-1; 8 positions agree with TRBD2. The CDR3 length is 14 residues. J gave up 10 bases and V 5 bases, and 10 bases lay outside the gene matches. CDR3: CASSLLIQRGEQFF. The DNA for the CDR3 is TGTGCCAGCAGTCTCCTCATTCAGCGGGGGGAGCAGTTCTTC.

This clonotype has more than one count but fewer than ten. The CDR3, as DNA: TGTGCCAGTAGTATAGCGGGACAGGGGCTGTATGGCTATGGCTACACCTTC. This encodes CASSIAGQGLYGYGYTF. The rearrangement joins TRBV19 to TRBJ1-2; 10 nucleotides align to TRBD1. Unmatched junction bases numbered 9, after V lost 1 base and J lost 4 bases. CDR1 is LNHDA, CDR2 SQIVND, per germline (reference sequence). CDR3 length: 17 amino acids.

The chain joins TRBV2 to TRBJ2-2; D uncertain. This CDR3 spans 16 amino acids. Trimming cost V 5 bases and J 4 bases, with 17 bases left between them. The germline gives CDR1 SNHLY, CDR2 FYNNEI. The CDR3 DNA sequence: TGTGCCAGCAGTTCCGGGCCCCCATTGGGCACCGGGGAGCTGTTTTTT. Protein product: CASSSGPPLGTGELFF. The whole variable domain, remainder taken from reference TRBV2 and TRBJ2-2, is EPEVTQTPSHQVTQMGQEVILRCVPISNHLYFYWYRQILGQKVEFLVSFYNNEISEKSEIFDDQFSVERPDGSNFTLKIRSTKLEDSAMYFCASSSGPPLGTGELFFGEGSRLTVL.

This clonotype appeared many times. The J gene is TRBJ2-1, the V gene TRBV7-3, with D unclear. This CDR3 contains 15 residues. V lost 5 bases to trimming and J lost 0 bases, with 11 bases between them. Germline V gene sequence: CDR1 SGHTA, CDR2 FQGTGA. CDR3 in DNA: TGTGCCAGCAGCCCCGACTCCAGCTCCTACAATGAGCAGTTCTTC. Its protein product is CASSPDSSSYNEQFF.

The rearrangement uses TRBV20-1 and TRBJ2-1; D tentatively fits TRBD1 or TRBD2 (6 bases each). Germline CDR1 DFQATT, CDR2 SNEGSKA (reference sequence). This CDR3 has 14 residues. Trimming shortened V by 3 bases and J by 3 bases, and 12 bases separated the two germline ends. This CDR3 reads CSASRGGVYNEQFF. The CDR3 DNA reads as TGCAGTGCTAGCAGGGGAGGCGTCTACAATGAGCAGTTCTTC.

This chain links TRBV19 with TRBJ1-6, with TRBD1 identical over 7 bases. CDR3 length equals 14 residues. Germline V gene sequence: CDR1 LNHDA, CDR2 SQIVND (reference sequence). Trimming at V came to 5 bases and at J to 8 bases, leaving 6 bases not matched to a gene. CDR3 in DNA: TGTGCCAGTAGTGCAGACAGGGTTTATTCACCCCTCCACTTT. Its translation: CASSADRVYSPLHF. The full variable domain, its missing parts supplied by reference TRBV19 and TRBJ1-6, is DGGITQSPKYLFRKEGQNVTLSCEQNLNHDAMYWYRQDPGQGLRLIYYSQIVNDFQKGDIAEGYSVSREKKESFPLTVTSAQKNPTAFYLCASSADRVYSPLHFGNGTRLTVT.

This chain links TRBV6-6 with TRBJ2-3; a weak D match, TRBD1 (5 bases). Germline-derived CDR1 and CDR2 are MNHNY and SVGAGI (reference sequence). The CDR3 is made up of 15 amino acids. Trimming left V 2 bases short and J 0 bases short, with 9 bases between. The CDR3 protein is CASSYRTTSTDTQYF. The CDR3 coding sequence is TGTGCCAGCAGTTACAGGACAACTAGCACAGATACGCAGTATTTT.